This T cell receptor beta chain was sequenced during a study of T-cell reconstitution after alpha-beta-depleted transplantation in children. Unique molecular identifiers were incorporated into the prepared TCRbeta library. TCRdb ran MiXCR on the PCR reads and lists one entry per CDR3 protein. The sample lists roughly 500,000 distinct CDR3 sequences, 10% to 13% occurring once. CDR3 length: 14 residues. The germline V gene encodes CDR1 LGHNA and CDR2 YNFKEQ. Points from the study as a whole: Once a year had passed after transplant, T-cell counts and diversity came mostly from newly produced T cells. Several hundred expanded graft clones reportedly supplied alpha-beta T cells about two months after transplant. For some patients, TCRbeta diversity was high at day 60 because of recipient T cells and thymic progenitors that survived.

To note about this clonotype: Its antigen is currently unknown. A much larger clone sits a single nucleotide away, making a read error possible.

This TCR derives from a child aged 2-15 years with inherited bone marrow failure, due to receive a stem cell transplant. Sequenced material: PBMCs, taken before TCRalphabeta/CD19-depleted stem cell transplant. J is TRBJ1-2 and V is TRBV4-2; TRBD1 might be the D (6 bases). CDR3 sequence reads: CAISPQGGDYGYTF. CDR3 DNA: TGTGCCATCAGCCCACAGGGAGGCGACTATGGCTACACCTTC.